This TCR beta chain derives from a study of blood T cell repertoires in COVID-19. Looking at the study overall: Samples representing acute and convalescent COVID-19 were sourced from the United States, Italy and Spain. Nucleic acid was either cDNA or gDNA, and it came from T cells, B-cell-depleted T cells, or PBMCs.

Original processing notes: Reference gene primer amplification gave nucleated cell count estimates. Some clones are missing from TCRdb's copy, which holds only in-frame ones; the method was immunoSEQ multiplex PCR. V, J and clone size are those of that table, while D and trimming were read from the DNA. The table shows approximately 15,000 clones, with approximately 86% occurring only once. The length of the CDR3 is 11 residues. Trimming shortened V by 5 bases and J by 10 bases, and 9 bases separated the two germline ends. Germline V CDR1 and CDR2: SGHTA, FQGNSA. This receptor was taken from a man aged 45 to 65 with active COVID-19. The rearrangement joins TRBV7-2 to TRBJ2-1; no clear D. The specimen sequenced was peripheral blood. The CDR3 region has the DNA TGTGCCAGCAGCCCCGCTATAGAGCAGTTCTTC. Translated: CASSPAIEQFF.